This T cell receptor beta chain emerged from a study of shared clonotypes between healthy human individuals. Study-wide points: Around 5% of naive CD4 clonotypes were common to a few donors. It was the few donors that limited the genetic and exposure-history diversity represented.

TCRdb's copy holds only in-frame clones and misses some; the assay was immunoSEQ multiplex PCR. Of over a million clones listed, roughly 96% are singletons. Concerning this clone itself: Its matching antigen is unknown.

Specimen: naive CD4+ T cells sorted from blood. Subset reported: CD45RA+ positively selected. This receptor was obtained from a man younger than 45 in good health.

CDR3 in DNA: TGTGCCAGCAGTACAAACCAAGGGCTGAACATTGACAATGAGCAGTTCTTC. Translation gives CASSTNQGLNIDNEQFF. The chain couples TRBV28 to TRBJ2-1; D gene unclear. The CDR3 has 17 residues. Trimming removed 5 bases from V and 5 bases from J, with 22 bases in between. Germline-derived CDR1 and CDR2 are MDHEN and SYDVKM.